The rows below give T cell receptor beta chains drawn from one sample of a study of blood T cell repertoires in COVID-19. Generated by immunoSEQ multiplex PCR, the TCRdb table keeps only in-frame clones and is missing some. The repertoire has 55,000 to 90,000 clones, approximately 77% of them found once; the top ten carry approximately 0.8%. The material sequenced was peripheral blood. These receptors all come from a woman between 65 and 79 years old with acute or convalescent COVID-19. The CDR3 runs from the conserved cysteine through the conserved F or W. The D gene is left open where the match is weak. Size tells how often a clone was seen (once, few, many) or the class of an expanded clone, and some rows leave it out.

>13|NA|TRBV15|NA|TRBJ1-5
CATSSLGGQPQHF
TGTGCCACCAGCAGCCTAGGGGGTCAGCCCCAGCATTTT
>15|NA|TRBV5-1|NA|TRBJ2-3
CASSLDSISTDTQYF
TGCGCCAGCAGCTTGGACTCGATTAGCACAGATACGCAGTATTTT
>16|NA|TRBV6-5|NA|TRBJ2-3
CASSYSRDPSTDTQYF
TGTGCCAGCAGTTACTCGCGAGATCCGAGCACAGATACGCAGTATTTT
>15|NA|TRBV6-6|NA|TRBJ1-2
CASSYSPVRDYGYTF
TGTGCCAGCAGTTACTCGCCGGTCAGGGACTATGGCTACACCTTC
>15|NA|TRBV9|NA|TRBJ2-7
CASSVSPQGPYEQYF
TGTGCCAGCAGCGTATCCCCGCAGGGGCCCTACGAGCAGTACTTC
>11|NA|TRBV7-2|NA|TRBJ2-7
CASSSIHEQYF
TGTGCCAGCAGCTCTATCCACGAGCAGTACTTC
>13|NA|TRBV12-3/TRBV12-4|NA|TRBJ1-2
CASSPRQLYGYTF
TGTGCCAGCAGCCCCCGACAGTTGTATGGCTACACCTTC
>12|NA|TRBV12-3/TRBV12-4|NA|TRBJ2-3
CASRQSLDTQYF
TGTGCCAGCAGACAGTCCCTGGATACGCAGTATTTT
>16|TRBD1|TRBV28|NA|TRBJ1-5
CASSFERGTGGSPQHF
TGTGCCAGCAGTTTCGAGCGAGGGACAGGGGGCAGCCCCCAGCATTTT
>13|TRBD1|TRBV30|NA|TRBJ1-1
CAWAGQGGTEAFF
TGTGCCTGGGCGGGACAGGGAGGGACTGAAGCTTTCTTT
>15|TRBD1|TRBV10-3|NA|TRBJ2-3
CAISKDREATDTQYF
TGTGCCATCAGCAAGGACAGGGAGGCCACAGATACGCAGTATTTT
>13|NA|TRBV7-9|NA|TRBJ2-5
CASSLDSKETQYF
TGTGCCAGCAGCCTCGACAGCAAAGAGACCCAGTACTTC
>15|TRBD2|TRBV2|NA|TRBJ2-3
CASSLQRGATDTQYF
TGTGCCAGCAGTCTTCAGCGGGGAGCCACAGATACGCAGTATTTT
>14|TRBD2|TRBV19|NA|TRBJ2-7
CASSIRLAEGEQYF
TGTGCCAGTAGTATCCGACTAGCGGAGGGCGAGCAGTACTTC
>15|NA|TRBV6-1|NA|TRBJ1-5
CASSDEQGFGQPQHF
TGTGCCAGCAGTGATGAACAGGGTTTTGGTCAGCCCCAGCATTTT
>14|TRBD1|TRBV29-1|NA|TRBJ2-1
CSVEGSGTVRRQFF
TGCAGCGTTGAAGGTTCCGGGACAGTGAGACGGCAGTTCTTC
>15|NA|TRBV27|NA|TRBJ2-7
CASSLSILGGWEQYF
TGTGCCAGCAGTTTATCGATACTAGGGGGTTGGGAGCAGTACTTC
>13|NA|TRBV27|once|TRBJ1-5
CASRKWGDQPQHF
TGTGCCAGCAGAAAATGGGGGGATCAGCCCCAGCATTTT
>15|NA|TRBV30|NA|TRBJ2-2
CAWSRLGSNTGELFF
TGTGCCTGGAGTCGATTGGGCTCGAACACCGGGGAGCTGTTTTTT
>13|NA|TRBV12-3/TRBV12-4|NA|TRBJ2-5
CASTGGRQETQYF
TGTGCCAGCACCGGGGGGCGCCAGGAGACCCAGTACTTC
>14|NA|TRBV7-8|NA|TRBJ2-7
CASSSPEPTYEQYF
TGTGCCAGCAGCTCCCCGGAGCCAACCTACGAGCAGTACTTC
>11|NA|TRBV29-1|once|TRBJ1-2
CSVAGLYGYTF
TGCAGTGTTGCCGGACTGTATGGCTACACCTTC
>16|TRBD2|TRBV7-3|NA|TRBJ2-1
CASSRLGTSGSHEQFF
TGTGCCAGCAGCCGCCTCGGGACTAGCGGGAGCCATGAGCAGTTCTTC
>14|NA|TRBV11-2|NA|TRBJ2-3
CASSPNFAADTQYF
TGTGCCAGCAGCCCCAACTTCGCGGCTGATACGCAGTATTTT
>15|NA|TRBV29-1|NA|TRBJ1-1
CSVPSKSGLNTEAFF
TGCAGCGTCCCTTCCAAGTCGGGGTTGAACACTGAAGCTTTCTTT
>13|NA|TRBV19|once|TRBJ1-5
CASSSQVQGPQHF
TGTGCCAGTAGTAGTCAGGTTCAGGGGCCCCAGCATTTT
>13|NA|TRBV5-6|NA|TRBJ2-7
CASSFLAAYEQYF
TGTGCCAGCAGCTTCTTGGCAGCCTACGAGCAGTACTTC
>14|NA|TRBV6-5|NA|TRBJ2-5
CASSFGGGGETQYF
TGTGCCAGCAGTTTTGGGGGAGGTGGGGAGACCCAGTACTTC
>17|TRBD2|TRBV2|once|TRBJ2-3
CASSPLGLAGFTDTQYF
TGTGCCAGCAGTCCTCTTGGACTAGCGGGGTTCACAGATACGCAGTATTTT
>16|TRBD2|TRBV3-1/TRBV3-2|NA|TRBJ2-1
CASSLLGLAGFTEQFF
TGTGCCAGCAGCCTTTTGGGACTAGCGGGGTTCACTGAGCAGTTCTTC
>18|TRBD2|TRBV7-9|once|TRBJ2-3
CASSLRSRLADKGDTQYF
TGTGCCAGCAGCTTAAGGTCCCGACTAGCGGACAAGGGGGATACGCAGTATTTT
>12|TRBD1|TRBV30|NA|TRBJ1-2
CAWTGGGYGYTF
TGTGCCTGGACAGGGGGTGGCTACGGCTACACCTTC
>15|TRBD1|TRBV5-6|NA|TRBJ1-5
CASSLTGGWNQPQHF
TGTGCCAGCAGCTTGACAGGGGGCTGGAATCAGCCCCAGCATTTT
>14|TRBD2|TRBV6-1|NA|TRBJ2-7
CASSDLAGSYEQYF
TGTGCCAGCAGTGACCTAGCGGGAAGTTACGAGCAGTACTTC
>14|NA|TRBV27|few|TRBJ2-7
CASSTQTGSYEQYF
TGTGCCAGCAGCACCCAAACAGGGAGCTACGAGCAGTACTTC
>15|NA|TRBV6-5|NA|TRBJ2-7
CASSSKLATSYEQYF
TGTGCCAGCAGTTCGAAGTTAGCGACCTCCTACGAGCAGTACTTC
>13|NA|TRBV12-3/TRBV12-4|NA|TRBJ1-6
CASSFTEDSPLHF
TGTGCCAGCAGTTTCACCGAGGATTCACCCCTCCACTTT
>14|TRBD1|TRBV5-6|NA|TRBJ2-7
CASSGQGASYEQYF
TGTGCCAGCAGCGGACAGGGGGCCAGCTACGAGCAGTACTTC
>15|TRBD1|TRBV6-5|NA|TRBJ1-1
CASSSGQGVNTEAFF
TGTGCCAGCAGTTCCGGACAGGGTGTGAACACTGAAGCTTTCTTT